The subject of this entry is one T cell receptor (beta chain). Authors' data handling: To classify distant metastasis in papillary thyroid cancer, a model was built from CDR3 differences across clinicopathological groups. TCRdb re-processed the PCR reads through MiXCR. These V and J calls are TCRdb output, not the study's own analysis. The table lists tens of thousands of clones, around 33% of them singletons, with around 15% in the top ten. This record comes from a study of metastatic and nonmetastatic thyroid tumors. About the research overall: Peripheral blood and tumor or nodule samples from malignant and benign thyroid patients were compared.

Thyroid surgery was preceded by no treatment in any patient. The CDR3 sequence is 15 residues long. The V and J ends lost 6 bases and 1 base respectively, with 16 bases between them. CDR1 and CDR2 from the germline V gene are MNHNS and SASEGT. Material for sequencing was tumor tissue. V usage is TRBV6-1 and J usage is TRBJ2-7; maybe TRBD1 (8 bases). This clonotype was sampled from a female donor with papillary thyroid cancer or a benign thyroid nodule (not recorded which). Some clones in this sample may be carry-over from other donors' samples. CDR3 nucleotides: TGTGCCAGCAGCCGTACAGGGGGGGTTTCCTACGAGCAGTACTTC. Protein: CASSRTGGVSYEQYF.